Sequencing of this T cell receptor beta chain was carried out in a study of control samples from healthy donors and cancer patients. Some clones are missing from TCRdb's copy, which holds only in-frame ones; the method was immunoSEQ multiplex PCR. The sample holds 100,000 to 150,000 clones, more than 80% seen once. The CDR3 contains 15 residues. With V trimmed by 8 bases and J by 0 bases, 9 bases remained unmatched. CDR1 and CDR2 from the germline V gene are LNHDA and SQIVND (reference sequence). The chain couples TRBV19 to TRBJ1-1; TRBD1 agrees at 7 bases. Specimen: blood. The sequence derives from a man aged 40-49 years in good health. CDR3 DNA: TGTGCCAGTCGGGCGACAGGGCCCTTGAACACTGAAGCTTTCTTT. Protein sequence: CASRATGPLNTEAFF.